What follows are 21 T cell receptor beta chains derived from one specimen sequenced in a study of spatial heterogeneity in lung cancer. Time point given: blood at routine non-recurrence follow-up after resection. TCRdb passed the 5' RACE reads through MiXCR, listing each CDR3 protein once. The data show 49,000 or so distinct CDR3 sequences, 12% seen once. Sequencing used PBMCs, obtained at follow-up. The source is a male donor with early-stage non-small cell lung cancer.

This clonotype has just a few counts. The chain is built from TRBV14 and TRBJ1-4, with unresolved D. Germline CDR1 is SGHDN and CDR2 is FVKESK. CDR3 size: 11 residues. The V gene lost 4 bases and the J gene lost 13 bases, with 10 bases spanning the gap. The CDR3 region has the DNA TGTGCCAGCAGCCGCTCCGGCGGACTGTTTTTT. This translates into CASSRSGGLFF.

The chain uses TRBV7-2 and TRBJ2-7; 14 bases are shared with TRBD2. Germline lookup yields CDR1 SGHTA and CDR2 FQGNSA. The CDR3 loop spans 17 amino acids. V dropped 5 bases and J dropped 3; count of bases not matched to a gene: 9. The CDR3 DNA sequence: TGTGCCAGCAGCCTTAGCGGGACTAGCGGGAGTTACTACGAGCAGTACTTC. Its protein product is CASSLSGTSGSYYEQYF. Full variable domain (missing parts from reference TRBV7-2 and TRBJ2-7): GAGVSQSPSNKVTEKGKDVELRCDPISGHTALYWYRQSLGQGLEFLIYFQGNSAPDKSGLPSDRFSAERTGGSVSTLTIQRTQQEDSAVYLCASSLSGTSGSYYEQYFGPGTRLTVT.

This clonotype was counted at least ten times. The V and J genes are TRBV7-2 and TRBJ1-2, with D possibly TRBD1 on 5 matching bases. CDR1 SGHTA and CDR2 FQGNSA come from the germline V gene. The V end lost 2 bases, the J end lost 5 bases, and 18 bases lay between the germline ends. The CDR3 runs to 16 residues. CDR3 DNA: TGTGCCAGCAGCTTAAAAACAGGTTTAGGCCTATATGGCTACACCTTC. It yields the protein CASSLKTGLGLYGYTF.

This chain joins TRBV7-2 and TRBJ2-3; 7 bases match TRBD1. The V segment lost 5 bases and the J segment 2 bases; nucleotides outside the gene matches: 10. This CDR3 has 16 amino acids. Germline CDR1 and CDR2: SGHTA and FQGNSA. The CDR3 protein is CASSPWDSRSTDTQYF. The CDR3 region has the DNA TGTGCCAGCAGCCCCTGGGACAGCCGTTCCACAGATACGCAGTATTTT.

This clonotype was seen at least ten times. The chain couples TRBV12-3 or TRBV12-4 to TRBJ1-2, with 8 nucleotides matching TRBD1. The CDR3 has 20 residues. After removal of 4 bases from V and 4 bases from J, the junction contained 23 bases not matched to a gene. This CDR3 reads CASSSDFSGQGGLTGYGYTF. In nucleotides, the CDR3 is TGTGCCAGCAGTTCGGACTTCTCCGGACAGGGAGGCTTGACAGGCTATGGCTACACCTTC.

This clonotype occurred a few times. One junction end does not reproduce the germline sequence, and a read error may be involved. CDR3 in amino acids: CVSSPSYGTASEAFF. The CDR3 DNA is TGTGTCAGCAGCCCGTCTTATGGGACAGCCTCTGAAGCTTTCTTT. The rearrangement links TRBV6-2 or TRBV6-3 to TRBJ1-1, with 7 bases identical to TRBD1. The CDR3 totals 15 residues. Germline CDR1 MNHEY, CDR2 SVGEGT.

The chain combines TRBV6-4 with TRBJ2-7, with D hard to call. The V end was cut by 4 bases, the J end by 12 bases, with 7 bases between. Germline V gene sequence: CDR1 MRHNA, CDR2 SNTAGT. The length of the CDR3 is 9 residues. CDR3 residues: CASSAFRYF. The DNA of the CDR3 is TGTGCCAGCAGTGCTTTCCGGTACTTC.

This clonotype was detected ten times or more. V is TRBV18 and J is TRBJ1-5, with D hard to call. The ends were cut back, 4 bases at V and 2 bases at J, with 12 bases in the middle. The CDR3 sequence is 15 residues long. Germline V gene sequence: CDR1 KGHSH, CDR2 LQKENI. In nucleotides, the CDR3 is TGTGCCAGCTCACGGGCGGTATCGGGCAATCAGCCCCAGCATTTT. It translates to CASSRAVSGNQPQHF.

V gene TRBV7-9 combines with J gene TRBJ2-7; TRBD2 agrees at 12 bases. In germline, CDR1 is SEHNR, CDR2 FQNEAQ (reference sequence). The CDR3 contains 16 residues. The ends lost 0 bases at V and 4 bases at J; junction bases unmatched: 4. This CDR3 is CASSLAAGTSGYEQYF. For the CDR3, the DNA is TGTGCCAGCAGCTTAGCGGCCGGGACTAGCGGGTACGAGCAGTACTTC.

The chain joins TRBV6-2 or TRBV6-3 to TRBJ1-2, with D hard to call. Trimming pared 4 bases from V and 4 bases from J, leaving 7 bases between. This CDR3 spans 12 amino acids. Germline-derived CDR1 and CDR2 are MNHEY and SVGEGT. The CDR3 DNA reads TGTGCCAGCAGTTGTGGGCTCTATGGCTACACCTTC. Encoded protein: CASSCGLYGYTF.

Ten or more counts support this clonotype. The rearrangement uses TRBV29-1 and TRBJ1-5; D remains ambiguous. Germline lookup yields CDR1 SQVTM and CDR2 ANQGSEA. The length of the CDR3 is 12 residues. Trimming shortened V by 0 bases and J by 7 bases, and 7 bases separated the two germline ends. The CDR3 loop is CSVEEGGQPQHF. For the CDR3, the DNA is TGCAGCGTTGAAGAGGGCGGGCAGCCCCAGCATTTT.

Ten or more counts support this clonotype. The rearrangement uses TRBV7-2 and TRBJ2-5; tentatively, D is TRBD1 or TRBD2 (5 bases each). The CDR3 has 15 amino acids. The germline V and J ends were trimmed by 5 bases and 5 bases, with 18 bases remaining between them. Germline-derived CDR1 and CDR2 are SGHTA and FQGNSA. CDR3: CASSNVGTTGETQYF. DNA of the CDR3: TGTGCCAGCAGCAACGTCGGGACCACGGGGGAGACCCAGTACTTC.

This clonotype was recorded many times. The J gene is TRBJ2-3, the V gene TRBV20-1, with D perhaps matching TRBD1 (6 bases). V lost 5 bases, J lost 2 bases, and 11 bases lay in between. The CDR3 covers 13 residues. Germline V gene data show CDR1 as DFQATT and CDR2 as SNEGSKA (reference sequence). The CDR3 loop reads CSALQGYTDTQYF. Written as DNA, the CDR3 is TGCAGTGCTTTACAGGGATACACAGATACGCAGTATTTT.

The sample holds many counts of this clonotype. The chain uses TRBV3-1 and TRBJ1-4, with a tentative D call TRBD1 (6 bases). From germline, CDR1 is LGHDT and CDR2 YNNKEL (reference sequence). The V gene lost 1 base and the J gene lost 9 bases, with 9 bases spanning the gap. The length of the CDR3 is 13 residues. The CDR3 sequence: CASSQGDTQKLFF. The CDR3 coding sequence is TGTGCCAGCAGCCAAGGGGACACCCAAAAACTGTTTTTT.

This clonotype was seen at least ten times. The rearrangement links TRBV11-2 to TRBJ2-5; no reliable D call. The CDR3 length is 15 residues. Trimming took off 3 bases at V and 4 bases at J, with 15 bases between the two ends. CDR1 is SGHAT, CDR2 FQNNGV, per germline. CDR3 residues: CASSLDAWPGETQYF. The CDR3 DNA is TGTGCCAGCAGCTTGGACGCCTGGCCGGGAGAGACCCAGTACTTC. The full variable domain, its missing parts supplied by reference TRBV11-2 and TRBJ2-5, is EAGVAQSPRYKIIEKRQSVAFWCNPISGHATLYWYQQILGQGPKLLIQFQNNGVVDDSQLPKDRFSAERLKGVDSTLKIQPAKLEDSAVYLCASSLDAWPGETQYFGPGTRLLVL.

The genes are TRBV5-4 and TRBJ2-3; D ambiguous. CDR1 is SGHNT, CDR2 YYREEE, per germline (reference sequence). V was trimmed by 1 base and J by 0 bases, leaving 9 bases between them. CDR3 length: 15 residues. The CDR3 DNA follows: TGTGCCAGCAGCTTGAGAGCGTCTAGCACAGATACGCAGTATTTT. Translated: CASSLRASSTDTQYF.

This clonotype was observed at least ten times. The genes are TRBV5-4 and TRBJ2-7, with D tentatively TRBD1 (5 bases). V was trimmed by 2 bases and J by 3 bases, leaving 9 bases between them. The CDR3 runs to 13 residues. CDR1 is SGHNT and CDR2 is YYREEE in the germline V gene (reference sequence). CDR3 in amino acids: CASSLGRDYEQYF. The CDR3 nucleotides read TGTGCCAGCAGCTTAGGCAGGGACTACGAGCAGTACTTC.

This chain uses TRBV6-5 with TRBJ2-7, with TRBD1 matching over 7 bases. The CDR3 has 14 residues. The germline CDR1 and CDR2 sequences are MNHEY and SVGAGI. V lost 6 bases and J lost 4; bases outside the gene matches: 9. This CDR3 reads CASSRGQQLYEQYF. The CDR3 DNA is TGTGCCAGCAGCAGGGGACAGCAGTTATACGAGCAGTACTTC.

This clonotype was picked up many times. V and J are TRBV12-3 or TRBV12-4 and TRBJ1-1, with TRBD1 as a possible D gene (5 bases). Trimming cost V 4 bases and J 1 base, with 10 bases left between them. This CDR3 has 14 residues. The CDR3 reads CASSWDGPNTEAFF. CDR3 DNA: TGTGCCAGCAGTTGGGACGGACCGAACACTGAAGCTTTCTTT.

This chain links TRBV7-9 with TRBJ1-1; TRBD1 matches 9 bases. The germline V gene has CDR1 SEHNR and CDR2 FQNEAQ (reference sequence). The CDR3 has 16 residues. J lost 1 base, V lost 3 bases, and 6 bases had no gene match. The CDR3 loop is CASSFGTGFGNTEAFF. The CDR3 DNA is TGTGCCAGCAGCTTCGGGACAGGGTTCGGGAACACTGAAGCTTTCTTT.

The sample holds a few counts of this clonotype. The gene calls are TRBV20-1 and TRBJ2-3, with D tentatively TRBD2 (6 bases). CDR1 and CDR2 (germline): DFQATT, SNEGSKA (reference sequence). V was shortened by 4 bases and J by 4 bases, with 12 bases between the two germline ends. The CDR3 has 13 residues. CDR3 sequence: CSAIDTSPDTQYF. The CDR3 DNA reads TGCAGTGCTATCGATACTAGCCCAGATACGCAGTATTTT.